This TCR beta chain came from a study of shared clonotypes between healthy human individuals. Measured with immunoSEQ multiplex PCR; TCRdb has only the in-frame clones, and not every one. This sample has 2 million to 2.5 million clones, with about 92% found just once. CDR3 length: 16 residues. Germline CDR1 is SGHNT and CDR2 is YYREEE (reference sequence). With 5 bases removed from V and 2 bases from J, the gap between germline ends came to 19 bases. The TCR was taken from a young man in good health. Some clones in this sample may be carry-over from other donors' samples. Material for sequencing was naive CD4+ T cells from PBMCs. The subset denotes: CD45RA+ positively selected. V and J are TRBV5-4 and TRBJ1-2; weak D call: TRBD1 (6 bases). CDR3 DNA sequence: TGTGCCAGCAGGACGAACCCCCCAGGGGCAAACTATGGCTACACCTTC. This gives the protein CASRTNPPGANYGYTF.